Listed here are 22 T cell receptor beta chains from one sample, sequenced in a study of blood T cell repertoires in COVID-19. Sequencing used immunoSEQ multiplex PCR; TCRdb keeps in-frame clones, though not all of them. The sample has fewer than 250,000 clones, more than 70% seen once. The specimen sequenced was peripheral blood. These receptor sequences come from a man over 45 with active or convalescent COVID-19.

The table lists this clone with a few counts. This chain connects TRBV19 to TRBJ1-2; the match to TRBD1 covers 11 bases. The germline CDR1 and CDR2 sequences are LNHDA and SQIVND (reference sequence). The CDR3 contains 15 residues. With 3 bases clipped from V and 4 bases from J, the junction kept 4 bases outside the gene matches. The CDR3 coding sequence is TGTGCCAGTAGTATCCTGGACAGGGGGCTCTATGGCTACACCTTC. Protein product: CASSILDRGLYGYTF.

The chain combines TRBV15 with TRBJ2-1; D is possibly TRBD1 (5 bases). Germline values: CDR1 LNHNV, CDR2 YYDKDF (reference sequence). This CDR3 region has 13 residues. V lost 3 bases to trimming and J lost 6 bases, with 9 bases between them. The CDR3 here is CATSSVTANEQFF. CDR3 coding DNA: TGTGCCACCAGCAGCGTGACAGCCAATGAGCAGTTCTTC. The full variable domain, completed using reference TRBV15 and TRBJ2-1, is DAMVIQNPRYQVTQFGKPVTLSCSQTLNHNVMYWYQQKSSQAPKLLFHYYDKDFNNEADTPDNFQSRRPNTSFCFLDIRSPGLGDTAMYLCATSSVTANEQFFGPGTRLTVL.

V is TRBV5-1 and J is TRBJ2-1; 8 bases are a match to TRBD2. With V trimmed by 4 bases and J by 5 bases, 5 bases remained unmatched. The CDR3 is 14 amino acids. The germline gives CDR1 SGHRS, CDR2 YFSETQ. CDR3 amino acids: CASSKGGGNNEQFF. In DNA form, the CDR3 reads TGCGCCAGCAGCAAGGGCGGGGGGAACAATGAGCAGTTCTTC.

This sequence joins TRBV3-1 (or the pseudogene TRBV3-2) and TRBJ1-1; no clear D. The CDR3 loop spans 16 amino acids. Trimming took 1 base from V and 1 from J, leaving 13 bases between them. In germline, CDR1 is LGHDT, CDR2 YNNKEL (reference sequence). The CDR3 nucleotides are TGTGCCAGCAGCCAAGTGGGTACTAGGAGGAACACTGAAGCTTTCTTT. Protein product: CASSQVGTRRNTEAFF.

The chain links TRBV5-4 to TRBJ2-7, with TRBD2 identical over 10 bases. The CDR3 loop spans 15 amino acids. Per the germline V gene, CDR1 is SGHNT and CDR2 is YYREEE (reference sequence). The trim removed 0 bases at V and 6 bases at J, leaving 6 bases unmatched. The CDR3 protein is CASSLALAGGSEQYF. In DNA, the CDR3 is TGTGCCAGCAGCTTGGCCTTAGCGGGGGGTTCCGAGCAGTACTTC.

CDR3 in amino acids: CASSSGAFNGYTF. The CDR3 DNA reads TGTGCCAGCAGTTCAGGGGCCTTCAATGGCTACACCTTC. The genes are TRBV12-3 or TRBV12-4 and TRBJ1-2; TRBD1 might be the D (6 bases). V lost 4 bases to trimming and J lost 6 bases, with 12 bases between them. This CDR3 spans 13 amino acids.

The chain joins TRBV5-1 to TRBJ2-5, with 11 bases lining up with TRBD2. The V gene end was trimmed by 2 bases and the J gene end by 2 bases; junction bases not matched to a gene: 8. The CDR3 totals 17 residues. Germline values: CDR1 SGHRS, CDR2 YFSETQ. DNA of the CDR3: TGCGCCAGCAGCTTACTCACTAGCGGGAGTTGGCAAGAGACCCAGTACTTC. The encoded protein is CASSLLTSGSWQETQYF.

The V gene is TRBV9, the J gene TRBJ2-7, with 7 bases fitting TRBD1. With 2 bases clipped from V and 2 bases from J, the junction kept 7 bases outside the gene matches. This CDR3 is 15 amino acids long. The V gene's germline CDR1 is SGDLS and CDR2 YYNGEE. CDR3 bases: TGTGCCAGCAGCGTCCGGGACAGCTCTCCCTACGAGCAGTACTTC. This codes for CASSVRDSSPYEQYF. Using reference TRBV9 and TRBJ2-7 for the parts outside the CDR3, the full variable domain is DSGVTQTPKHLITATGQRVTLRCSPRSGDLSVYWYQQSLDQGLQFLIQYYNGEERAKGNILERFSAQQFPDLHSELNLSSLELGDSALYFCASSVRDSSPYEQYFGPGTRLTVT.

J is TRBJ1-1 and V is TRBV28, with 9 bases aligning to TRBD1. The CDR3 is 14 residues long. The V segment lost 6 bases and the J segment 4 bases; nucleotides outside the gene matches: 6. CDR1 MDHEN and CDR2 SYDVKM come from the germline V gene. The CDR3 DNA follows: TGTGCCAGCAGCCGGGACAGGGTAACCACTGAAGCTTTCTTT. Translated, it gives CASSRDRVTTEAFF. The variable domain in full, with the rest retrieved from reference TRBV28 and TRBJ1-1, is DVKVTQSSRYLVKRTGEKVFLECVQDMDHENMFWYRQDPGLGLRLIYFSYDVKMKEKGDIPEGYSVSREKKERFSLILESASTNQTSMYLCASSRDRVTTEAFFGQGTRLTVV.

This chain joins TRBV7-9 and TRBJ2-1; 12 bases map to TRBD2. The CDR3 is 16 residues long. Germline-derived CDR1 and CDR2 are SEHNR and FQNEAQ (reference sequence). V shed 1 base and J 9 bases; nucleotides not matched to a gene: 7. The CDR3 region is CASSLEASGRAGEQFF. CDR3 sequence (DNA): TGTGCCAGCAGCTTAGAGGCTAGCGGGAGGGCCGGTGAGCAGTTCTTC.

J is TRBJ2-7 and V is TRBV6-5; 9 bases fit TRBD1. Germline V gives CDR1 MNHEY, CDR2 SVGAGI. The CDR3 sequence is 14 residues long. V was pared by 2 bases and J by 3 bases, with 2 bases of the junction left unmatched. The CDR3 reads CASSYRTGDYEQYF. In nucleotides, the CDR3 is TGTGCCAGCAGTTACCGGACAGGGGACTACGAGCAGTACTTC.

This clone was seen only a few times. The CDR3 bases are TGTGCCTGGAGGTCCCTAGCGGGATTCAACACCGGGGAGCTGTTTTTT. This encodes CAWRSLAGFNTGELFF. The chain is built from TRBV30 and TRBJ2-2; 9 positions agree with TRBD2. The CDR3 is 16 residues long. V was clipped by 3 bases and J by 2 bases; unmatched bases: 7. Germline V gives CDR1 GTSNPN, CDR2 SVGIG (reference sequence).

There are a few counts of this clone. The chain couples TRBV19 to TRBJ2-7, with a tentative D call TRBD1 (5 bases). CDR3 size: 14 residues. Germline CDR1 reads LNHDA; CDR2 reads SQIVND (reference sequence). V was clipped by 3 bases and J by 4 bases, with 13 bases between them. The CDR3, as DNA: TGTGCCAGTAGTATGGAGACAGAGACTTACGAGCAGTACTTC. As protein: CASSMETETYEQYF. The whole variable domain, remainder taken from reference TRBV19 and TRBJ2-7, is DGGITQSPKYLFRKEGQNVTLSCEQNLNHDAMYWYRQDPGQGLRLIYYSQIVNDFQKGDIAEGYSVSREKKESFPLTVTSAQKNPTAFYLCASSMETETYEQYFGPGTRLTVT.

The sample holds a few counts of this clone. This rearrangement joins TRBV10-1 to TRBJ1-3, with D hard to call. Germline CDR1 and CDR2: WNHNN and SYGVQD (reference sequence). The CDR3 totals 15 residues. The V and J ends lost 9 bases and 2 bases respectively, with 17 bases between them. CDR3 amino acids: CASAKGRGPGNTIYF. The CDR3 DNA sequence: TGCGCCAGTGCTAAGGGAAGAGGGCCTGGAAACACCATATATTTT.

The chain is built from TRBV2 and TRBJ1-5, with a tentative D call TRBD1 (6 bases). Germline V gives CDR1 SNHLY, CDR2 FYNNEI. The CDR3 has 15 amino acids. The V end was cut by 8 bases, the J end by 2 bases, with 16 bases between. The CDR3 loop is CASSYGRGGNQPQHF. CDR3 in DNA: TGTGCCAGCTCTTACGGCAGGGGAGGCAATCAGCCCCAGCATTTT.

The V and J genes are TRBV24-1 and TRBJ2-3, with a weak D call TRBD1 (5 bases). CDR3 size: 14 residues. Trimming shortened V by 1 base and J by 1 base, and 5 bases separated the two germline ends. Germline values: CDR1 KGHDR, CDR2 SFDVKD. CDR3 loop: CATSDLGGTDTQYF. CDR3 DNA sequence: TGTGCCACCAGTGATTTAGGGGGCACAGATACGCAGTATTTT.

The rearrangement uses TRBV6-5 and TRBJ1-3; D gene ambiguous. Germline lookup yields CDR1 MNHEY and CDR2 SVGAGI. Trimming took off 5 bases at V and 2 bases at J, with 13 bases between the two ends. The CDR3 extends over 15 amino acids. The CDR3 protein is CASSQSGVAGNTIYF. CDR3 bases: TGTGCCAGCAGTCAATCAGGCGTAGCTGGAAACACCATATATTTT.

The chain recombines TRBV19 with TRBJ1-2; D is unclear. Germline lookup yields CDR1 LNHDA and CDR2 SQIVND (reference sequence). With 2 bases removed from V and 2 bases from J, the gap between germline ends came to 12 bases. This CDR3 region has 15 residues. CDR3 amino acids: CASSIRPGGNYGYTF. The CDR3 region has the DNA TGTGCCAGTAGTATAAGGCCGGGCGGGAACTATGGCTACACCTTC.

The chain recombines TRBV7-2 with TRBJ2-5; a weak D match, TRBD2 (5 bases). This CDR3 has 15 residues. In germline, CDR1 is SGHTA, CDR2 FQGNSA. Trimming removed 0 bases from V and 5 bases from J, with 13 bases in between. The CDR3 reads CASSLALLAPETQYF. The CDR3 DNA reads TGTGCCAGCAGCTTAGCGCTTCTAGCCCCGGAGACCCAGTACTTC.

The sample holds one count of this clone. The rearrangement uses TRBV6-6 and TRBJ1-1, with unresolved D. V gave up 2 bases and J gave up 4 bases, with 11 bases separating them. CDR3 size: 14 residues. Germline loops: CDR1 MNHNY, CDR2 SVGAGI (reference sequence). The CDR3 protein is CASSYTAGATEAFF. The CDR3 DNA follows: TGTGCCAGCAGTTACACCGCCGGAGCCACTGAAGCTTTCTTT.

This clone was seen just once. CDR3 loop: CASSSGQSNQPQHF. The CDR3 DNA follows: TGTGCCAGCAGTTCGGGACAGTCGAATCAGCCCCAGCATTTT. This chain connects TRBV28 to TRBJ1-5; 7 bases align to TRBD1. Germline CDR1 is MDHEN and CDR2 is SYDVKM. The CDR3 contains 14 residues. Trimming took 4 bases from V and 4 from J; bases not matched to a gene: 4. The whole variable domain, remainder taken from reference TRBV28 and TRBJ1-5, is DVKVTQSSRYLVKRTGEKVFLECVQDMDHENMFWYRQDPGLGLRLIYFSYDVKMKEKGDIPEGYSVSREKKERFSLILESASTNQTSMYLCASSSGQSNQPQHFGDGTRLSIL.

Concerning this clone itself: One end of the junction is discordant with germline, which a read error may explain. The chain combines TRBV7-9 with TRBJ1-1; 8 bases line up with TRBD1. Looked up from germline, CDR1 is SEHNR and CDR2 is FQNEAQ (reference sequence). There are 13 residues in the CDR3. CDR3 protein: CASSLAGGPEAFF. In DNA, the CDR3 is TGTGCCAGCAGCCTAGCAGGGGGCCCTGAAGCTTTCTTT.